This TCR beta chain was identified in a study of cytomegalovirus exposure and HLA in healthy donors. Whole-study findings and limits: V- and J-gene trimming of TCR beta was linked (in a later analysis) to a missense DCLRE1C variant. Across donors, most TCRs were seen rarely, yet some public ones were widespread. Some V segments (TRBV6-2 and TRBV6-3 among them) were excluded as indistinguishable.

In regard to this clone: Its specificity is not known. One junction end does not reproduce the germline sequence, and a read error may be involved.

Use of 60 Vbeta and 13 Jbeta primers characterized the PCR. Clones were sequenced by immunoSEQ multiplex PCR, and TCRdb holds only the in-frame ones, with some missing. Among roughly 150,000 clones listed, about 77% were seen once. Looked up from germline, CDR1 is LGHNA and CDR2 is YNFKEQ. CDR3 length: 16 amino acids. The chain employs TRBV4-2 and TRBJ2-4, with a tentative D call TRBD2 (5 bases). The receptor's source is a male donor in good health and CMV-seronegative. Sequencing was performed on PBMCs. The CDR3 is CASSQDVQRGLNSQYF. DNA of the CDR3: TGTGCCAGCAGCCAAGACGTACAGAGAGGGTTGAACAGTCAGTACTTC.